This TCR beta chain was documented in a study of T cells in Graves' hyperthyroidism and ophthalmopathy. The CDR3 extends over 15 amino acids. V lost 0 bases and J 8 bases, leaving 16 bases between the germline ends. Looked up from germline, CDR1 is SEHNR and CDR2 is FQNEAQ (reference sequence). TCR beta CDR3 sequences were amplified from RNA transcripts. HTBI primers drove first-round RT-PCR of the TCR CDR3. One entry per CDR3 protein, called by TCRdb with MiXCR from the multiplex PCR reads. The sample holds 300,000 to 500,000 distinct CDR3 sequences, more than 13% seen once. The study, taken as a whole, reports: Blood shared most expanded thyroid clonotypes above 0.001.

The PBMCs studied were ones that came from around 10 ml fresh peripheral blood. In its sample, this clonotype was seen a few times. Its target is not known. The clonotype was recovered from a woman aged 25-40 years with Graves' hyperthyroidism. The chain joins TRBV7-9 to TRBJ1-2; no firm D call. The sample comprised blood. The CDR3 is CASSLAQPARWGYTF. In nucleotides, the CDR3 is TGTGCCAGCAGCTTAGCACAGCCGGCTCGGTGGGGCTACACCTTC.